The 9 T cell receptor beta chains listed next were all sequenced from one sample in a study of blood T cell repertoires in COVID-19. Using immunoSEQ multiplex PCR, the repertoire was profiled, and TCRdb retains in-frame clones only, with some absent. The data hold about 130,000 clones, with approximately 85% observed a single time. Source material: peripheral blood. These TCRs come from a human donor in a cohort sampled during active COVID-19.

The rearrangement links TRBV5-1 to TRBJ2-5; 15 nucleotides line up with TRBD2. V trimming: 4 bases; J trimming: 5 bases; junction bases outside the gene matches: 9. The CDR3 extends over 17 amino acids. Germline CDR1 is SGHRS and CDR2 is YFSETQ. CDR3 residues: CASSPGWTSGGEETQYF. The CDR3, as DNA: TGCGCCAGCAGCCCCGGATGGACTAGCGGGGGGGAGGAGACCCAGTACTTC.

This clone was seen repeatedly, ten times or more. The chain has TRBV6-6 and TRBJ2-7, with D hard to call. V lost 2 bases and J lost 1, with 9 bases in between. The CDR3 totals 14 residues. Germline V gives CDR1 MNHNY, CDR2 SVGAGI (reference sequence). CDR3 DNA: TGTGCCAGCAGTTACGCTGAGGCATCCTACGAGCAGTACTTC. Amino acids: CASSYAEASYEQYF.

CDR3 nucleotide sequence: TGTGCCAGCAGCCACCGGACTGGAGGAAATGAGCAGTTCTTC. Its translation: CASSHRTGGNEQFF. The gene calls are TRBV3-1 (or the pseudogene TRBV3-2) and TRBJ2-1, with D perhaps TRBD2 (5 bases). CDR3 length: 14 amino acids. Germline-derived CDR1 and CDR2 are LGHDT and YNNKEL (reference sequence). V was pared by 3 bases and J by 7 bases, with 13 bases between.

This sequence joins TRBV6-5 and TRBJ1-5, with D hard to call. There are 15 residues in the CDR3. The germline V gene has CDR1 MNHEY and CDR2 SVGAGI. The V and J ends lost 4 bases and 0 bases respectively, with 10 bases between them. The CDR3, as DNA: TGTGCCAGCAGTTCTTCCGGGATTAGCAATCAGCCCCAGCATTTT. Protein: CASSSSGISNQPQHF.

This clone has a single count. The V and J genes are TRBV19 and TRBJ2-7; 7 nucleotides align to TRBD1. V was clipped by 5 bases and J by 2 bases; unmatched bases: 6. This CDR3 has 14 amino acids. Germline V gives CDR1 LNHDA, CDR2 SQIVND (reference sequence). Here the CDR3 reads CASSVTQGAYEQYF. The CDR3 DNA is TGTGCCAGTAGTGTCACCCAGGGGGCCTACGAGCAGTACTTC.

This clone has just one count. The chain links TRBV19 to TRBJ1-5; no reliable D call. Germline V gene data show CDR1 as LNHDA and CDR2 as SQIVND (reference sequence). The CDR3 sequence is 13 residues long. With 4 bases removed from V and 7 bases from J, the gap between germline ends came to 11 bases. CDR3 DNA: TGTGCCAGTAGTACCGGGGTGTCGCAGCCCCAGCATTTT. Residues: CASSTGVSQPQHF.

The V gene is TRBV5-1, the J gene TRBJ2-5; 10 bases fit TRBD2. The CDR3 consists of 15 residues. Germline V gives CDR1 SGHRS, CDR2 YFSETQ. Trimming cost V 6 bases and J 5 bases; bases outside gene matches: 10. DNA for the CDR3: TGCGCCAGCACCAGCGGGGGGGCCAGTGGGGAGACCCAGTACTTC. Protein product: CASTSGGASGETQYF.

This CDR3 reads CASSWTSGSDTQYF. The CDR3, as DNA: TGTGCCAGCAGCTGGACTAGCGGTTCAGATACGCAGTATTTT. The gene calls are TRBV5-8 and TRBJ2-3; 10 bases agree with TRBD2. CDR3 size: 14 residues. Unmatched junction bases numbered 2, after V lost 3 bases and J lost 4 bases. Germline V gene lookup returns CDR1 SGHTS and CDR2 YDEGEE.

This chain uses TRBV19 with TRBJ2-7; 9 bases map to TRBD2. Losses at the gene ends were 8 bases for V and 2 bases for J; bases not matched to a gene: 16. The CDR3 consists of 17 residues. The germline gives CDR1 LNHDA, CDR2 SQIVND (reference sequence). CDR3: CASPHPRGGQSAYEQYF. The CDR3 nucleotides are TGTGCCAGTCCCCACCCGCGGGGGGGGCAAAGTGCCTACGAGCAGTACTTC.